This paragraph covers one T cell receptor (beta chain) sequence. The use of previously described methods and listed TCR primers produced the bulk TCR libraries. TCRdb analysed the PCR reads with MiXCR anew, one entry per CDR3 protein. The data show approximately 93,000 distinct CDR3 sequences, roughly 25% seen once. Trimming took off 1 base at V and 8 bases at J, with 14 bases between the two ends. The CDR3 totals 15 residues. The V gene's germline CDR1 is PRHDT and CDR2 FYEKMQ (reference sequence). Libraries of naive CD8 T cells were made from around 20,000 to 1,000,000 sorted cells. They used 10%, 30% or 50% RNA. The sorting of naive CD8 T cells used the CD8+CD4-CCR7+CD45RA+ phenotype. The data belong to a study of molecular identifiers for immune sequencing clone quantification.

This chain uses TRBV13 with TRBJ1-4; the D gene is possibly TRBD1 (5 bases). This sequence was found in a human donor in good health. Some libraries in this study had Jurkat cell RNA spiked in. The specimen was naive CD8+ T cells from blood, with Jurkat cell RNA spiked in. Stated subset: FACS-sorted CD8+CD4-CCR7+CD45RA+ naive T cells. The CDR3 sequence is CASSLVGAQGEKLFF. The CDR3 nucleotides are TGTGCCAGCAGCTTAGTTGGGGCGCAAGGCGAAAAACTGTTTTTT.